The sequence of this T cell receptor beta chain was determined in a study of blood T cells in healthy people across ages. Per germline, CDR1 SEHNR and CDR2 FQNEAQ (reference sequence). The CDR3 runs to 13 residues. V was trimmed by 5 bases and J by 1 base, leaving 8 bases between them. This clonotype was observed a handful of times. Its antigen remains unidentified. Individuals who donated were healthy Caucasians from Russia aged about 6 to 100. General study findings and limits: More naive CD4+ cells and higher diversity were found in long-lived than in aged donors.

Primers used in a second PCR of about 7 to 12 cycles were a sample-barcoded 5' primer and a J-beta primer mix. TCRdb processed the 5' RACE reads anew with MiXCR; each CDR3 protein has one entry. The top ten hold approximately 0.79% of the sample, which has under 1,100,000 distinct CDR3 sequences, 20% to 25% seen once. These data were likewise used in another study, on T cells of mothers and their children. This second report adds: Barcodes for each sample and 2-4 random nucleotides were added by the M1S primer used in the second PCR. Persisting microchimeric T cell clones went undetected.

The chain recombines TRBV7-9 with TRBJ2-5; unclear D gene. The sample comprised blood. The TCR comes from a girl aged 2-15 years in good health. CDR3 loop: CASSPWTQETQYF. The DNA of the CDR3 is TGTGCCAGCAGCCCCTGGACCCAAGAGACCCAGTACTTC.